Below, 13 T cell receptor beta chains from the same sample are listed, as sequenced in a study of cytomegalovirus exposure and HLA in healthy donors. The primer mix had 60 Vbeta and 13 Jbeta primers. The protocol was immunoSEQ multiplex PCR, while the TCRdb copy is restricted to in-frame clones and leaves out a portion. The profile shows around 91,000 clones, over 75% of them singletons. Sequenced material: PBMCs. The receptors stem from a male donor in good health and CMV-seropositive.

The chain links TRBV2 to TRBJ2-7; possible D gene TRBD2, 5 bases. The V end was cut by 3 bases, the J end by 2 bases, with 11 bases between. The CDR3 loop spans 14 amino acids. Germline assignment: CDR1 SNHLY and CDR2 FYNNEI. CDR3 sequence (DNA): TGTGCCAGCAGTGAGGGCGGAGGACCCTACGAGCAGTACTTC. It yields the protein CASSEGGGPYEQYF. Full variable domain (rest looked up from reference TRBV2 and TRBJ2-7): EPEVTQTPSHQVTQMGQEVILRCVPISNHLYFYWYRQILGQKVEFLVSFYNNEISEKSEIFDDQFSVERPDGSNFTLKIRSTKLEDSAMYFCASSEGGGPYEQYFGPGTRLTVT.

The chain combines TRBV6-4 with TRBJ1-5; the match to TRBD1 covers 7 bases. V was pared by 0 bases and J by 3 bases, with 8 bases of the junction left unmatched. CDR1 is MRHNA and CDR2 is SNTAGT in the germline V gene. This CDR3 is 17 amino acids long. The CDR3 sequence is CASSDSPLTGNNQPQHF. The CDR3 nucleotides read TGTGCCAGCAGTGACTCCCCCTTGACAGGGAACAATCAGCCCCAGCATTTT.

The table lists this clone with a few counts. The V gene is TRBV27, the J gene TRBJ2-3; D gene uncertain. CDR1 MNHEY and CDR2 SMNVEV come from the germline V gene (reference sequence). The V end lost 5 bases, the J end lost 4 bases, and 16 bases lay between the germline ends. The CDR3 has 15 amino acids. CDR3 bases: TGTGCCAGCAGTCCCATTATTCAACCGGCAGATACGCAGTATTTT. Protein: CASSPIIQPADTQYF.

The V gene is TRBV5-4, the J gene TRBJ2-1; 9 bases are shared with TRBD2. CDR3 size: 14 residues. Germline loops: CDR1 SGHNT, CDR2 YYREEE (reference sequence). V shed 2 bases, J shed 7 bases, and the junction held 4 bases outside the gene matches. CDR3 coding DNA: TGTGCCAGCAGCTTTCGGCGGGGGGGTAATGAGCAGTTCTTC. Its translation is CASSFRRGGNEQFF.

CDR3 bases: TGTGCCAGCAGCTCACCCACTGAGCAGTACTTC. Its protein is CASSSPTEQYF. The chain has TRBV5-5 and TRBJ2-7, with no clear D. V dropped 3 bases and J dropped 7 bases, with 8 bases sitting between them. This CDR3 region has 11 residues. CDR1 and CDR2 from the germline V gene are SGHKS and YYEKEE (reference sequence).

This rearrangement joins TRBV30 to TRBJ2-3; possibly TRBD2 for D (7 bases). CDR1 is GTSNPN and CDR2 is SVGIG in the germline V gene (reference sequence). The CDR3 sequence is 13 residues long. Trimming cost V 3 bases and J 4 bases, with 11 bases left between them. The CDR3 reads CAWRGGQSDTQYF. The CDR3 bases are TGTGCCTGGAGGGGGGGGCAGTCAGATACGCAGTATTTT. The full variable domain, completed using reference TRBV30 and TRBJ2-3, is SQTIHQWPATLVQPVGSPLSLECTVEGTSNPNLYWYRQAAGRGLQLLFYSVGIGQISSEVPQNLSASRPQDRQFILSSKKLLLSDSGFYLCAWRGGQSDTQYFGPGTRLTVL.

This chain joins TRBV30 and TRBJ1-3; 8 nucleotides line up with TRBD1. Germline trimming cut 7 bases from V and 4 bases from J; bases unmatched to any gene: 3. The CDR3 length is 12 residues. The V gene's germline CDR1 is GTSNPN and CDR2 SVGIG (reference sequence). CDR3: CASQGGGNTIYF. The CDR3 DNA sequence: TGTGCCTCACAGGGGGGGGGAAACACCATATATTTT. The full variable domain, completed using reference TRBV30 and TRBJ1-3, is SQTIHQWPATLVQPVGSPLSLECTVEGTSNPNLYWYRQAAGRGLQLLFYSVGIGQISSEVPQNLSASRPQDRQFILSSKKLLLSDSGFYLCASQGGGNTIYFGEGSWLTVV.

The chain couples TRBV27 to TRBJ1-1; perhaps TRBD1 as D (6 bases). Germline V lookup: CDR1 MNHEY, CDR2 SMNVEV (reference sequence). The V end lost 4 bases, the J end lost 4 bases, and 13 bases lay between the germline ends. The CDR3 is 14 residues long. Here the CDR3 DNA reads TGTGCCAGCAGTTCTCTTCAGGGGAGCACTGAAGCTTTCTTT. It specifies CASSSLQGSTEAFF.

Written as DNA, the CDR3 is TGTGCCAGCAGTTACGATACCCGACGGGGGACTGAAGCTTTCTTT. Translation gives CASSYDTRRGTEAFF. This chain connects TRBV6-5 to TRBJ1-1; perhaps TRBD1 as D (5 bases). This CDR3 spans 15 amino acids. Per germline, CDR1 MNHEY and CDR2 SVGAGI. V lost 2 bases, J lost 5 bases, and 15 bases lay in between.

The genes are TRBV5-4 and TRBJ2-5, with D possibly TRBD2 on 6 matching bases. The CDR3 is 15 residues long. Trimming took off 5 bases at V and 5 bases at J, with 19 bases between the two ends. Germline V lookup: CDR1 SGHNT, CDR2 YYREEE (reference sequence). CDR3: CASSPRAGPGETQYF. The CDR3 bases are TGTGCCAGCAGTCCCCGGGCGGGGCCCGGGGAGACCCAGTACTTC.

The CDR3 DNA is TGTGCCAGCAGCTTGAGAATGAACACTGAAGCTTTCTTT. Translation gives CASSLRMNTEAFF. The chain combines TRBV7-7 with TRBJ1-1; D gene uncertain. The germline gives CDR1 SSHAT, CDR2 FNYEAQ (reference sequence). CDR3 length: 13 amino acids. Deletions cut 3 bases from V and 0 bases from J, with 5 bases between.

V and J are TRBV27 and TRBJ2-7; D is unclear. CDR3 size: 13 residues. V was shortened by 4 bases and J by 4 bases, with 11 bases between the two germline ends. Germline assignment: CDR1 MNHEY and CDR2 SMNVEV (reference sequence). The CDR3 region is CASSSGSFYEQYF. CDR3 DNA: TGTGCCAGCAGTTCGGGTTCCTTTTACGAGCAGTACTTC.

This rearrangement joins TRBV5-4 to TRBJ2-1; D is ambiguous. There are 12 residues in the CDR3. Germline V lookup: CDR1 SGHNT, CDR2 YYREEE (reference sequence). Trimming took off 3 bases at V and 5 bases at J, with 6 bases between the two ends. CDR3 amino acids: CASSSGNNEQFF. CDR3 sequence (DNA): TGTGCCAGCAGCTCGGGTAACAATGAGCAGTTCTTC. The variable domain in full, with the rest retrieved from reference TRBV5-4 and TRBJ2-1, is ETGVTQSPTHLIKTRGQQVTLRCSSQSGHNTVSWYQQALGQGPQFIFQYYREEENGRGNFPPRFSGLQFPNYSSELNVNALELDDSALYLCASSSGNNEQFFGPGTRLTVL.